Below, 11 T cell receptor beta chains from the same sample are listed, as sequenced in a study of blood T cell repertoires in COVID-19. Clones were sequenced by immunoSEQ multiplex PCR, and TCRdb holds only the in-frame ones, with some missing. The sample has about 260,000 clones, about 90% seen once. The sequenced sample was peripheral blood. Every receptor here comes from a young woman with COVID-19, enrolled during active disease.

The rearrangement links TRBV6-2 or TRBV6-3 to TRBJ2-1; TRBD2 aligns across 14 bases. The CDR3 length is 16 residues. Germline V lookup: CDR1 MNHEY, CDR2 SVGEGT. After removal of 5 bases from V and 10 bases from J, the junction contained 10 bases not matched to a gene. The CDR3 loop is CASSLRLAGGPGEQFF. CDR3 nucleotide sequence: TGTGCCAGCAGTCTACGACTAGCGGGAGGGCCGGGGGAGCAGTTCTTC.

The chain joins TRBV11-2 to TRBJ1-6; D call uncertain. The V gene's germline CDR1 is SGHAT and CDR2 FQNNGV. There are 13 residues in the CDR3. The V gene lost 1 base and the J gene lost 9 bases, with 7 bases spanning the gap. In DNA, the CDR3 is TGTGCCAGCAGCTTAGGCCCCGGTTCACCCCTCCACTTT. Translating gives CASSLGPGSPLHF. The variable domain in full, completed from reference TRBV11-2 and TRBJ1-6, reads EAGVAQSPRYKIIEKRQSVAFWCNPISGHATLYWYQQILGQGPKLLIQFQNNGVVDDSQLPKDRFSAERLKGVDSTLKIQPAKLEDSAVYLCASSLGPGSPLHFGNGTRLTVT.

This chain joins TRBV2 and TRBJ1-1, with 9 nucleotides matching TRBD1. V was clipped by 6 bases and J by 5 bases; unmatched bases: 13. Per germline, CDR1 SNHLY and CDR2 FYNNEI. CDR3 length equals 16 residues. DNA of the CDR3: TGTGCCAGCAGACTACAGGGGGCCGTCGCGTGGACTGAAGCTTTCTTT. This translates into CASRLQGAVAWTEAFF.

This clone was counted once. J is TRBJ2-2 and V is TRBV6-5; D not certain. Germline V gene data show CDR1 as MNHEY and CDR2 as SVGAGI. Trimming left V 2 bases short and J 6 bases short, with 4 bases between. There are 12 residues in the CDR3. The CDR3 here is CASSYGPGELFF. In DNA form, the CDR3 reads TGTGCCAGCAGTTACGGGCCCGGGGAGCTGTTTTTT.

This chain joins TRBV7-9 and TRBJ1-3, with a tentative D call TRBD1 (5 bases). CDR3 length: 17 residues. Trimming shortened V by 4 bases and J by 4 bases, and 20 bases separated the two germline ends. The V gene's germline CDR1 is SEHNR and CDR2 FQNEAQ (reference sequence). In nucleotides, the CDR3 is TGTGCCAGCAGCTCCCACTCTTCCAGGGCTCCCGGAAACACCATATATTTT. Amino acids: CASSSHSSRAPGNTIYF.

V usage is TRBV3-1 (or the pseudogene TRBV3-2) and J usage is TRBJ1-5; maybe TRBD1 (5 bases). The CDR3 runs 15 residues. Germline values: CDR1 LGHDT, CDR2 YNNKEL (reference sequence). Trimming left V 3 bases short and J 0 bases short, with 9 bases between. CDR3 in amino acids: CASSQTGVSNQPQHF. In nucleotides, the CDR3 is TGTGCCAGCAGCCAGACGGGGGTTAGCAATCAGCCCCAGCATTTT.

This chain links TRBV11-2 with TRBJ2-7; D gene unclear. Per germline, CDR1 SGHAT and CDR2 FQNNGV. This CDR3 spans 12 amino acids. V was trimmed by 0 bases and J by 3 bases, leaving 3 bases between them. The CDR3: CASSLESYEQYF. The CDR3 nucleotides are TGTGCCAGCAGCTTAGAGAGCTACGAGCAGTACTTC.

The rearrangement uses TRBV7-2 and TRBJ1-1; D gene uncertain. CDR1 is SGHTA and CDR2 is FQGNSA in the germline V gene. This CDR3 has 13 amino acids. The V end was cut by 5 bases, the J end by 3 bases, with 10 bases between. The CDR3 is CASSGDLYTEAFF. DNA of the CDR3: TGTGCCAGCAGCGGAGACTTGTACACTGAAGCTTTCTTT. The variable domain in full, with the rest retrieved from reference TRBV7-2 and TRBJ1-1, is GAGVSQSPSNKVTEKGKDVELRCDPISGHTALYWYRQSLGQGLEFLIYFQGNSAPDKSGLPSDRFSAERTGGSVSTLTIQRTQQEDSAVYLCASSGDLYTEAFFGQGTRLTVV.

CDR3 in DNA: TGTGCCAGCAGCCCATCTTACGGGTATCAGCCCCAGCATTTT. Translation gives CASSPSYGYQPQHF. This chain connects TRBV7-8 to TRBJ1-5; D gene ambiguous. The V end was cut by 5 bases, the J end by 5 bases, with 13 bases between. The CDR3 is made up of 14 amino acids. CDR1 SGHVS and CDR2 FQNEAQ come from the germline V gene.

The chain couples TRBV15 to TRBJ2-5; 8 bases align to TRBD1. The CDR3 has 15 amino acids. J lost 7 bases, V lost 0 bases, and 7 bases had no gene match. CDR1 LNHNV and CDR2 YYDKDF come from the germline V gene (reference sequence). The CDR3 bases are TGTGCCACCAGCAGAGATGTGGGACAGGAATTGACCCAGTACTTC. Translation gives CATSRDVGQELTQYF.

The chain carries TRBV28 and TRBJ2-1; 8 nucleotides agree with TRBD1. Germline loops: CDR1 MDHEN, CDR2 SYDVKM. This CDR3 has 14 amino acids. Trimming removed 0 bases from V and 6 bases from J; junction bases left unmatched: 1. The CDR3: CASSLWTGANEQFF. CDR3 nucleotide sequence: TGTGCCAGCAGTTTATGGACAGGGGCCAATGAGCAGTTCTTC.